This T cell receptor beta chain was observed in a study of early stage breast cancer tumors. Repertoires were generated with immunoSEQ multiplex PCR, while TCRdb's copy carries only in-frame clones and drops some. The table records roughly 5,000 clones, 60% to 75% of them present only once. This TCR was recovered from a person aged 55 to 70 with breast cancer. The sequenced sample was breast tumor tissue.

In DNA form, the CDR3 reads TGTGCCAGCAGCCTCGGGACCCCCGATGAAGCTTTCTTT. This encodes CASSLGTPDEAFF. The chain joins TRBV9 to TRBJ1-1, with D possibly matching TRBD1 (5 bases). The CDR3 covers 13 residues. CDR1 is SGDLS, CDR2 YYNGEE, per germline. Between the trimmed V and J ends, which lost 4 bases and 7 bases, there was a span of 14 bases.